The sequence of this T cell receptor (beta chain) was determined in a study of T cells after yellow fever vaccination. Turning to the study itself: Low-cell-number fractions underwent preparation using SMART-Seq v4 Ultra Low Input. Notes on the study in general: Shared CD4/CD8 clonotypes were a small share, likely from convergent recombination. Abundant contaminating clonotypes from the bulk population could appear in FACS-sorted repertoires.

This clonotype was detected many times. As yet, its antigen is unknown. Making TCR cDNA involved 5'RACE template switching, which added UMIs and a universal primer site. MiXCR, applied by TCRdb to the 5' RACE reads, yields one record per CDR3 protein. The sample lists 200,000 to 250,000 distinct CDR3 sequences, less than 9% occurring once. CDR3 length equals 15 residues. Germline CDR1 is SGHDT and CDR2 is YYEEEE. With V trimmed by 1 base and J by 2 bases, 4 bases remained unmatched. This sequence originates from a man aged 25 to 40 who received the YFV17D yellow fever vaccine. The chain uses TRBV5-6 and TRBJ2-5; 8 nucleotides line up with TRBD2. The specimen comprised CD4+ T cells sorted from PBMCs, sampled 15 days after the yellow fever booster vaccination. The CDR3 DNA reads TGTGCCAGCAGCTTGTTGGCTAGCGGGCAAGAGACCCAGTACTTC. Translating it yields CASSLLASGQETQYF.